Shown below are 17 T cell receptor beta chains from a single sample sequenced in a study of blood T cell repertoires in COVID-19. Clones were read by immunoSEQ multiplex PCR, and TCRdb kept only the in-frame ones, dropping some. Among 150,000 to 200,000 clones listed, around 83% were seen once. Sample: peripheral blood. These receptors came from a woman aged 70-85 years with COVID-19, enrolled during active disease.

In DNA form, the CDR3 reads TGCGCCAGCAGCTTGGGATCGAGTAATACCTACAATGAGCAGTTCTTC. Protein product: CASSLGSSNTYNEQFF. This chain joins TRBV5-1 and TRBJ2-1; no clear D gene. V lost 0 bases, J lost 2 bases, and 12 bases lay in between. Germline CDR1 SGHRS, CDR2 YFSETQ. The CDR3 totals 16 residues.

The chain is built from TRBV7-6 and TRBJ2-5; 7 nucleotides match TRBD2. From germline, CDR1 is SGHVS and CDR2 FNYEAQ. The junction had 14 bases not matched to a gene; V was cut back by 5 bases and J by 5 bases. This CDR3 has 16 residues. For the CDR3, the DNA is TGTGCCAGCAGCGACCTTAAGGGCGGGAGTGCCGAGACCCAGTACTTC. Protein product: CASSDLKGGSAETQYF. The entire variable domain, with the rest obtained from reference TRBV7-6 and TRBJ2-5, is as follows: GAGVSQSPRYKVTKRGQDVALRCDPISGHVSLYWYRQALGQGPEFLTYFNYEAQQDKSGLPNDRFSAERPEGSISTLTIQRTEQRDSAMYRCASSDLKGGSAETQYFGPGTRLLVL.

CDR3 residues: CASSQEAGGQPQHF. CDR3 DNA sequence: TGCGCCAGCAGCCAAGAAGCAGGGGGGCAGCCCCAGCATTTT. V and J are TRBV4-3 and TRBJ1-5; 7 nucleotides match TRBD1. Germline trimming cut 0 bases from V and 7 bases from J; bases unmatched to any gene: 3. Germline CDR1 reads LGHNA; CDR2 reads YSLEER. The CDR3 has 14 residues.

J is TRBJ1-1 and V is TRBV24-1; maybe TRBD1 (5 bases). Germline V CDR1 and CDR2: KGHDR, SFDVKD. This CDR3 has 12 residues. Trimming shortened V by 9 bases and J by 1 base, and 8 bases separated the two germline ends. The CDR3 DNA reads as TGTGCCACCCGGGGGGGGAACACTGAAGCTTTCTTT. It encodes CATRGGNTEAFF.

The V and J genes are TRBV5-1 and TRBJ2-1; a possible D gene is TRBD1 (5 bases). CDR3 length: 14 residues. Trimming pared 0 bases from V and 4 bases from J, leaving 8 bases between. The V gene's germline CDR1 is SGHRS and CDR2 YFSETQ. This chain's CDR3 is CASSLVPGYNEQFF. The CDR3 DNA is TGCGCCAGCAGCTTGGTTCCAGGGTACAATGAGCAGTTCTTC.

The chain is built from TRBV28 and TRBJ2-5, with TRBD2 matching over 7 bases. Germline values: CDR1 MDHEN, CDR2 SYDVKM. CDR3 length equals 15 residues. After removal of 2 bases from V and 0 bases from J, the junction contained 3 bases not matched to a gene. The DNA of the CDR3 is TGTGCCAGCAGTTTAACTAGCGCGTACCAAGAGACCCAGTACTTC. Residues: CASSLTSAYQETQYF.

The rearrangement uses TRBV7-3 and TRBJ2-7; TRBD2 matches at 11 bases. V dropped 3 bases and J dropped 2; count of bases not matched to a gene: 3. The germline V gene has CDR1 SGHTA and CDR2 FQGTGA. The CDR3 is made up of 15 amino acids. The CDR3 reads CASSLGTSGPYEQYF. The CDR3 nucleotides read TGTGCCAGCAGCTTGGGGACTAGCGGACCCTACGAGCAGTACTTC.

The CDR3 DNA reads TGTGCCAGCAGTTCACAAGACAGGGGGCACTCCTACGAGCAGTACTTC. It codes for CASSSQDRGHSYEQYF. The chain links TRBV28 to TRBJ2-7; 10 nucleotides agree with TRBD1. V lost 4 bases to trimming and J lost 0 bases; unmatched junction nucleotides: 6. CDR3 length: 16 amino acids. The germline CDR1 and CDR2 sequences are MDHEN and SYDVKM.

This chain links TRBV28 with TRBJ2-7, with 10 bases fitting TRBD2. The CDR3 covers 14 residues. V was clipped by 5 bases and J by 3 bases; unmatched bases: 4. Germline V gene sequence: CDR1 MDHEN, CDR2 SYDVKM. Here the CDR3 reads CASSPSGSHYEQYF. CDR3 DNA sequence: TGTGCCAGCAGTCCTAGCGGGAGCCACTACGAGCAGTACTTC.

The V gene is TRBV11-3, the J gene TRBJ2-5, with 11 bases identical to TRBD2. Unmatched junction bases numbered 13, after V lost 0 bases and J lost 1 base. The length of the CDR3 is 20 residues. Germline CDR1 is SGHNT and CDR2 is YENEEA. CDR3 amino acids: CASSLDPAGLAGKIQETQYF. Written as DNA, the CDR3 is TGTGCCAGCAGCTTAGACCCGGCAGGACTAGCGGGTAAGATCCAAGAGACCCAGTACTTC.

The chain carries TRBV5-1 and TRBJ2-7; 8 nucleotides line up with TRBD1. Germline values: CDR1 SGHRS, CDR2 YFSETQ. The CDR3 has 14 residues. V lost 3 bases and J lost 7; bases outside the gene matches: 9. The CDR3 protein is CASSSSQGAGEQYF. CDR3 bases: TGCGCCAGCAGCTCCAGTCAGGGGGCGGGGGAGCAGTACTTC.

The gene calls are TRBV5-1 and TRBJ2-5, with TRBD2 identical over 9 bases. The germline gives CDR1 SGHRS, CDR2 YFSETQ. The V gene end was trimmed by 0 bases and the J gene end by 4 bases; junction bases not matched to a gene: 7. The CDR3 is made up of 16 amino acids. The chain's CDR3 is CASSLEYAGGRETQYF. CDR3 nucleotides: TGCGCCAGCAGCTTGGAGTATGCGGGAGGGAGAGAGACCCAGTACTTC.

The V call is TRBV15, the J call TRBJ2-1, with TRBD2 as a possible D gene (6 bases). The ends were cut back, 5 bases at V and 7 bases at J, with 21 bases in the middle. Germline V gene sequence: CDR1 LNHNV, CDR2 YYDKDF (reference sequence). CDR3 length: 16 amino acids. The CDR3 reads CATSGRETSAGNEQFF. CDR3 DNA: TGTGCCACCAGCGGAAGGGAGACTAGTGCCGGAAATGAGCAGTTCTTC.

V usage is TRBV28 and J usage is TRBJ1-1; tentatively, D is TRBD1 (5 bases). CDR3 length: 15 residues. With 5 bases removed from V and 0 bases from J, the gap between germline ends came to 13 bases. Per the germline V gene, CDR1 is MDHEN and CDR2 is SYDVKM. CDR3 region: CASSPLGGLNTEAFF. The CDR3 nucleotides are TGTGCCAGCAGTCCCCTCGGGGGACTGAACACTGAAGCTTTCTTT. Together with reference TRBV28 and TRBJ1-1, the CDR3 gives the full variable domain: DVKVTQSSRYLVKRTGEKVFLECVQDMDHENMFWYRQDPGLGLRLIYFSYDVKMKEKGDIPEGYSVSREKKERFSLILESASTNQTSMYLCASSPLGGLNTEAFFGQGTRLTVV.

This clone was recorded a few times. The chain combines TRBV5-1 with TRBJ2-2; the D gene is possibly TRBD1 (6 bases). Trimming shortened V by 4 bases and J by 5 bases, and 18 bases separated the two germline ends. From germline, CDR1 is SGHRS and CDR2 YFSETQ. The CDR3 is 16 amino acids. CDR3 coding DNA: TGCGCCAGCAGCCCCGGCACAGGGTCTGGGACCGGGGAGCTGTTTTTT. Translation: CASSPGTGSGTGELFF.

The V call is TRBV24-1, the J call TRBJ2-1; 7 bases align to TRBD2. Unmatched junction bases numbered 6, after V lost 1 base and J lost 1 base. CDR3 length: 17 residues. Germline lookup yields CDR1 KGHDR and CDR2 SFDVKD. DNA of the CDR3: TGTGCCACCAGTGATTTTCCGGGGGGAGGATCCTACAATGAGCAGTTCTTC. This translates into CATSDFPGGGSYNEQFF.

The chain employs TRBV29-1 and TRBJ2-2, with 10 bases matching TRBD1. CDR1 and CDR2 (germline): SQVTM, ANQGSEA. The CDR3 is made up of 16 amino acids. V dropped 0 bases and J dropped 4; count of bases not matched to a gene: 5. CDR3 amino acids: CSVEDRDRGLTGELFF. The CDR3 bases are TGCAGCGTTGAAGACCGGGACAGGGGCCTCACCGGGGAGCTGTTTTTT.